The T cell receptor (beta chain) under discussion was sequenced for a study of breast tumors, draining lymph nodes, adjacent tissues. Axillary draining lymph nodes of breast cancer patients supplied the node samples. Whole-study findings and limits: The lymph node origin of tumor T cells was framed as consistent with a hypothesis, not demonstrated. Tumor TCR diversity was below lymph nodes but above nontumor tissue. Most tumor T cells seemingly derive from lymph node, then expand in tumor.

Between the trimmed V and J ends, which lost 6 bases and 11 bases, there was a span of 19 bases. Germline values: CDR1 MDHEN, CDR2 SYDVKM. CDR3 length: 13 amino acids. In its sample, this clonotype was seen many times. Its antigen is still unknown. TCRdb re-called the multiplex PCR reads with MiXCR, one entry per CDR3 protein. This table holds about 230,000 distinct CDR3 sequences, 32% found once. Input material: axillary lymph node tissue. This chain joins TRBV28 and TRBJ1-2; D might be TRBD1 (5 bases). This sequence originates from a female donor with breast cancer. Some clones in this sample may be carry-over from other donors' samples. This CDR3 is CASRSGTSNQYTF. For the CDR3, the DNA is TGTGCCAGCAGGAGTGGGACCTCGAACCAATACACCTTC.